Below are 16 T cell receptor beta chains sequenced from a single sample in a study of blood T cell repertoires in COVID-19. Assay used: immunoSEQ multiplex PCR; TCRdb lists only in-frame clones, some missing. The sample lists hundreds of thousands of clones; roughly 90% were seen once. Sequencing was carried out using PBMCs or T cells enriched from blood (not recorded which). The receptors derive from a man in his fifties or sixties who had recovered from COVID-19.

The CDR3 DNA follows: TGTGCCAGCAGCCAAGAGAGAGTGGACTCCCTCAGCTACACCTTC. Translating gives CASSQERVDSLSYTF. The chain couples TRBV4-2 to TRBJ1-2; D gene ambiguous. Germline lookup yields CDR1 LGHNA and CDR2 YNFKEQ. V shed 0 bases and J shed 9 bases, with 17 bases lying between them. This CDR3 region has 15 residues.

This clone was counted once. The chain employs TRBV4-2 and TRBJ2-7; D is perhaps TRBD2 (6 bases). Germline V lookup: CDR1 LGHNA, CDR2 YNFKEQ. V lost 4 bases and J lost 0, with 13 bases in between. CDR3 length: 15 residues. The DNA of the CDR3 is TGTGCCAGCAGCCTACGGGAGACGAGCTCCTACGAGCAGTACTTC. Its translation: CASSLRETSSYEQYF.

DNA of the CDR3: TGTGCCAGCAGACAAACAGGGGGCCGTGGCTACACCTTC. Residues: CASRQTGGRGYTF. The V gene is TRBV4-2, the J gene TRBJ1-2, with 9 bases lining up with TRBD1. The CDR3 has 13 amino acids. V shed 6 bases and J 7 bases; nucleotides not matched to a gene: 6. Germline V lookup: CDR1 LGHNA, CDR2 YNFKEQ.

The chain is built from TRBV5-1 and TRBJ2-2; TRBD1 is a possible D gene (6 bases). The CDR3 is 14 residues long. Germline CDR1 reads SGHRS; CDR2 reads YFSETQ. Deletions cut 4 bases from V and 1 base from J, with 8 bases between. CDR3 sequence reads: CASSQTGNTGELFF. The CDR3 DNA reads TGCGCCAGCAGCCAGACAGGGAACACCGGGGAGCTGTTTTTT.

The chain combines TRBV18 with TRBJ2-1; weak D call: TRBD1 (6 bases). CDR1 is KGHSH, CDR2 LQKENI, per germline. V lost 6 bases, J lost 12 bases, and 12 bases lay in between. This CDR3 is built from 11 residues. In DNA form, the CDR3 reads TGTGCCAGCTCCAGCGACAGGCGGCAGTTCTTC. It translates to CASSSDRRQFF.

The genes are TRBV15 and TRBJ1-4; D call uncertain. Germline CDR1 LNHNV, CDR2 YYDKDF (reference sequence). The V end was cut by 0 bases, the J end by 0 bases, with 8 bases between. The CDR3 covers 16 residues. CDR3: CATSRDYSATNEKLFF. The DNA for the CDR3 is TGTGCCACCAGCAGAGATTACAGTGCAACTAATGAAAAACTGTTTTTT.

This rearrangement joins TRBV18 to TRBJ1-3; the D gene is possibly TRBD1 (5 bases). CDR1 and CDR2 (germline): KGHSH, LQKENI. The CDR3 loop spans 17 amino acids. The V gene lost 0 bases and the J gene lost 4 bases, with 16 bases spanning the gap. CDR3 sequence: CASSPPKQGRLGNTIYF. CDR3 DNA sequence: TGTGCCAGCTCACCACCAAAGCAGGGCCGATTAGGAAACACCATATATTTT.

The gene calls are TRBV5-1 and TRBJ2-7, with D possibly matching TRBD1 (5 bases). CDR3 length equals 14 residues. Germline CDR1 is SGHRS and CDR2 is YFSETQ. V lost 4 bases and J 3 bases, leaving 14 bases between the germline ends. The DNA of the CDR3 is TGCGCCAGCAGCCAGGACAATGGGCTCTACGAGCAGTACTTC. It encodes CASSQDNGLYEQYF. Looking up the rest from reference TRBV5-1 and TRBJ2-7 gives the full variable domain: KAGVTQTPRYLIKTRGQQVTLSCSPISGHRSVSWYQQTPGQGLQFLFEYFSETQRNKGNFPGRFSGRQFSNSRSEMNVSTLELGDSALYLCASSQDNGLYEQYFGPGTRLTVT.

The chain combines TRBV24-1 with TRBJ2-3, with D possibly being TRBD1 (6 bases). Per germline, CDR1 KGHDR and CDR2 SFDVKD. V dropped 9 bases and J dropped 2 bases, with 14 bases sitting between them. The CDR3 is 14 residues long. The DNA for the CDR3 is TGTGCCACCGGGCCGGGACATCACACAGATACGCAGTATTTT. It codes for CATGPGHHTDTQYF.

This chain connects TRBV7-6 to TRBJ2-7; 8 bases are shared with TRBD2. Losses at the gene ends were 4 bases for V and 2 bases for J; bases not matched to a gene: 10. Germline CDR1 reads SGHVS; CDR2 reads FNYEAQ. The CDR3 length is 16 residues. This CDR3 reads CASSSQHSGNTYEQYF. The CDR3 DNA follows: TGTGCCAGCAGCTCCCAGCATAGCGGGAACACCTACGAGCAGTACTTC.

This sequence joins TRBV7-9 and TRBJ2-7, with 10 bases aligning to TRBD2. CDR3 size: 19 residues. The V gene end was trimmed by 1 base and the J gene end by 0 bases; junction bases not matched to a gene: 12. Germline loops: CDR1 SEHNR, CDR2 FQNEAQ (reference sequence). The CDR3 spells CASSLGFGLAVFSSYEQYF. The CDR3 nucleotides read TGTGCCAGCAGCTTAGGGTTTGGACTAGCGGTTTTTAGCTCCTACGAGCAGTACTTC.

The J gene is TRBJ2-2, the V gene TRBV6-5; 8 nucleotides align to TRBD2. CDR1 and CDR2 (germline): MNHEY, SVGAGI. With 6 bases clipped from V and 6 bases from J, the junction kept 9 bases outside the gene matches. The length of the CDR3 is 15 residues. The chain's CDR3 is CASRPGGLAAGELFF. CDR3 DNA: TGTGCCAGCAGACCCGGAGGACTAGCAGCCGGGGAGCTGTTTTTT.

The chain links TRBV7-9 to TRBJ1-6, with D tentatively TRBD1 (6 bases). V dropped 6 bases and J dropped 0 bases, with 15 bases sitting between them. This CDR3 contains 17 residues. Germline CDR1 SEHNR, CDR2 FQNEAQ (reference sequence). In nucleotides, the CDR3 is TGTGCCAGCAGAGTAGGGGACAAAAGCTCCTATAATTCACCCCTCCACTTT. It translates to CASRVGDKSSYNSPLHF.

The rearrangement joins TRBV18 to TRBJ2-6; the D gene is possibly TRBD1 (5 bases). Germline V gives CDR1 KGHSH, CDR2 LQKENI. V was trimmed by 2 bases and J by 4 bases, leaving 15 bases between them. This CDR3 has 17 residues. DNA for the CDR3: TGTGCCAGCTCACCATTGGACATCTTTTCAGGGGCCAACGTCCTGACTTTC. It encodes CASSPLDIFSGANVLTF.

This rearrangement joins TRBV4-3 to TRBJ1-2; tentative D call: TRBD1 (6 bases). The germline V gene encodes CDR1 LGHNA and CDR2 YSLEER. The V and J ends lost 3 bases and 4 bases respectively, with 12 bases between them. This CDR3 is built from 14 residues. The CDR3 DNA reads as TGCGCCAGCAGCCATGAGGGAGGGGGCTATGGCTACACCTTC. This sequence encodes CASSHEGGGYGYTF.

This sequence joins TRBV6-2 or TRBV6-3 and TRBJ1-2, with a tentative D call TRBD1 (6 bases). Per germline, CDR1 MNHEY and CDR2 SVGEGT. The V gene lost 6 bases and the J gene lost 1 base, with 12 bases spanning the gap. The CDR3 totals 14 residues. The CDR3 bases are TGTGCCAGCAGCCTGGACAGCTATAACTATGGCTACACCTTC. Protein: CASSLDSYNYGYTF.